This is a list of T cell receptor beta chains from one sample in a study of OX40 agonist ivuxolimab in advanced cancers. Using immunoSEQ multiplex PCR, the repertoire was profiled, and TCRdb retains in-frame clones only, with some absent. Here the sample spans roughly 100,000 clones, around 89% being singletons. The sequencing used CD4+ or CD8+ T cells sorted from blood, collected in a trial of the OX40 agonist ivuxolimab. These TCRs come from an adult with an advanced solid tumor such as melanoma, head and neck, liver or kidney cancer. The CDR3 runs from the conserved cysteine through the conserved F or W. Each record gives: CDR3 length, V gene, clone size, J gene, D gene, CDR3 DNA, CDR3 protein. The D gene is left open where the match is weak. The listing skips clone size in some rows; elsewhere it reads once, few, many or a size class.

>12|TRBV5-6|once|TRBJ2-7|.
TGTGCCAGCAGCTTGGAAGGATACGAGCAGTACTTC
CASSLEGYEQYF
>17|TRBV6-1|.|TRBJ2-2|TRBD2
TGTGCCAGCAGTGAAACGGCCGCTAGCGGGAACACCGGGGAGCTGTTTTTT
CASSETAASGNTGELFF
>13|TRBV6-6|.|TRBJ1-6|.
TGTGCCAGCAGTTTGTACGACAACTCACCCCTCCACTTT
CASSLYDNSPLHF
>16|TRBV4-1|.|TRBJ1-5|TRBD1
TGCGCCAGCAGCCAATACCCGGGACAGAACAATCAGCCCCAGCATTTT
CASSQYPGQNNQPQHF
>12|TRBV30|once|TRBJ2-7|.
TGTGCCTGGTCCAGCGGAGACTACGAGCAGTACTTC
CAWSSGDYEQYF
>15|TRBV13|.|TRBJ2-5|TRBD2
TGTGCCAGCAGCTTAGAGACTAGCGGGAAAGAGACCCAGTACTTC
CASSLETSGKETQYF
>16|TRBV5-1|.|TRBJ2-7|TRBD2
TGCGCCAGCACCGGGTGGGCGGGAGCCCTCTCCTACGAGCAGTACTTC
CASTGWAGALSYEQYF
>14|TRBV19|.|TRBJ2-1|.
TGTGCCAGTAGTATAGACGGAGGGTATGCTGAGCAGTTCTTC
CASSIDGGYAEQFF
>14|TRBV28|.|TRBJ2-1|.
TGTGCCAGCAGTGGCCGGGACTTTTACAATGAGCAGTTCTTC
CASSGRDFYNEQFF
>15|TRBV19|.|TRBJ1-2|.
TGTGCCAGTAGTCCCCTCGGGGGGCCGGTGCATGGCTACACCTTC
CASSPLGGPVHGYTF
>15|TRBV4-1|.|TRBJ2-7|TRBD2
TGCGCCAGCAGCCCCCGGACTAGCGGGACCTACGAGCAGTACTTC
CASSPRTSGTYEQYF
>18|TRBV10-3|.|TRBJ1-1|.
TGTGCCATCAGAGTTAGGATAGACCATTCGGGCAGCCTCACTGAAGCTTTCTTT
CAIRVRIDHSGSLTEAFF
>15|TRBV18|.|TRBJ2-3|.
TGTGCCAGCTCACCCAACCCGGACAGCACAGATACGCAGTATTTT
CASSPNPDSTDTQYF
>15|TRBV15|.|TRBJ2-1|.
TGTGCCACCAGTCCCAATACTCTGTTCTACAATGAGCAGTTCTTC
CATSPNTLFYNEQFF
>16|TRBV5-4|.|TRBJ2-3|.
TGTGCCAGCACCCTAAGACTGGACTCGAACACAGATACGCAGTATTTT
CASTLRLDSNTDTQYF
>13|TRBV27|.|TRBJ2-7|TRBD1
TGTGCCAGCAGGTGGACAGGGGGCTTCGAGCAGTACTTC
CASRWTGGFEQYF
>17|TRBV7-9|.|TRBJ1-1|TRBD1
TGTGCCAGCAGCCACGATTCCACAGGGGCTGGGAACACTGAAGCTTTCTTT
CASSHDSTGAGNTEAFF
>16|TRBV19|.|TRBJ2-2|TRBD2
TGTGCCAGTAGTAACGGGGGACTAGCGAACACCGGGGAGCTGTTTTTT
CASSNGGLANTGELFF
>12|TRBV18|.|TRBJ1-2|.
TGTGCCAGCTCACTTTTATCGACCGCCGGCACCTTC
CASSLLSTAGTF
>14|TRBV7-2|.|TRBJ2-7|TRBD2
TGTGCCAGCACCAAACAGCGGGGATCCTACGAGCAGTACTTC
CASTKQRGSYEQYF
>15|TRBV11-1|.|TRBJ2-7|TRBD1
TGTGCCAGCAGCTTGCTGACAGGGTTAACCTACGAGCAGTACTTC
CASSLLTGLTYEQYF
>14|TRBV9|.|TRBJ1-6|.
TGTGCCAGCAGCGTCTCAGGGATGGGTTCACCCCTCCACTTT
CASSVSGMGSPLHF
>13|TRBV6-6|once|TRBJ1-5|.
TGTGCCAGCAGTTACCTAGGAAATCAGCCCCAGCATTTT
CASSYLGNQPQHF
>13|TRBV5-4|.|TRBJ2-1|.
TGTGCCAGCAGCCCTGTCTCCTACAATGAGCAGTTCTTC
CASSPVSYNEQFF
>14|TRBV10-3|.|TRBJ1-4|.
TGTGCCATCAGTGGCGAGAGGGGTAATGAAAAACTGTTTTTT
CAISGERGNEKLFF
>14|TRBV19|.|TRBJ1-1|.
TGTGCCAGTACTACACAGGAAGGGACGACTGAAGCTTTCTTT
CASTTQEGTTEAFF
>12|TRBV27|.|TRBJ2-1|.
TGTGCCAGCAGCGCTCTGAGGAATGAGCAGTTCTTC
CASSALRNEQFF
>13|TRBV27|.|TRBJ2-1|.
TGTGCCAGCACTTCCCCTCCCGGCCGGGAGCAGTTCTTC
CASTSPPGREQFF
>15|TRBV6-5|.|TRBJ2-7|TRBD2
TGTGCCAGCAGTCCCGGACTAGCGGGAGTGGACGAGCAGTACTTC
CASSPGLAGVDEQYF
>14|TRBV6-5|.|TRBJ1-1|.
TGTGCCAGCGTTCGAACAGGCCTGGACACTGAAGCTTTCTTT
CASVRTGLDTEAFF
>13|TRBV7-9|.|TRBJ2-7|.
TGTGCCAGCAGCTTAATACAGTATGGCGAGCAGTACTTC
CASSLIQYGEQYF
>13|TRBV29-1|.|TRBJ2-5|.
TGCAGCGTTATCACGACAGATCAAGAGACCCAGTACTTC
CSVITTDQETQYF
>18|TRBV4-1|.|TRBJ2-1|TRBD2
TGCGCCAGCAGCCAAGTTCCACCCGGGACTAGCAGTAACAATGAGCAGTTCTTC
CASSQVPPGTSSNNEQFF
>17|TRBV9|.|TRBJ2-3|TRBD2
TGTGCCAGCAGCGTCGAGACTAGCGGGAGGTTGCCAGATGCGCAGTATTTT
CASSVETSGRLPDAQYF
>13|TRBV28|.|TRBJ2-5|TRBD1
TGTGCCAGCAGTTCAGGGGGAGAAGAGACCCAGTACTTC
CASSSGGEETQYF
>14|TRBV27|.|TRBJ2-3|.
TGTGCCAGCAGTGACAAAATGGGGGCAGATACGCAGTATTTT
CASSDKMGADTQYF
>14|TRBV6-5|.|TRBJ1-1|.
TGTGCCAGCAGTTTAAGCGGGGTGAACACTGAAGCTTTCTTT
CASSLSGVNTEAFF